The 3 T cell receptor beta chains reported below all come from one sample, sequenced in a study of T cell clusters in autoimmune cytopenias. TRB was amplified by touch-down multiplex PCR, primer pools A and B combined. TCRdb re-called the multiplex PCR reads; every CDR3 protein appears as one record, without DNA. The sample's table shows roughly 5,000 distinct CDR3 sequences. Some 38,000 genome equivalents of blood DNA were amplified for TRB. A further study also used this sample, focusing on T cell repertoires in aging, cancer and after chemotherapy.

The sample taken for sequencing was peripheral blood. Source of these receptors: a human donor in good health.

In terms of frequency, this clonotype is medium-sized. The gene calls are TRBV18 and TRBJ2-1; TCRdb lists TRBD1, though no DNA is available to test this call. The CDR3 is made up of 16 amino acids. Germline V CDR1 and CDR2: KGHSH, LQKENI. The CDR3 reads CASSPPGTGGFNEQFF.

According to its frequency, this clonotype is medium-sized. J is TRBJ2-1 and V is TRBV15; TCRdb returns TRBD2, unconfirmable since there is no DNA. Per the germline V gene, CDR1 is LNHNV and CDR2 is YYDKDF (reference sequence). This CDR3 comprises 15 residues. The CDR3 loop is CATSRDKEGNGEQFF.

The rearrangement joins TRBV20-1 to TRBJ1-1. From germline, CDR1 is DFQATT and CDR2 SNEGSKA (reference sequence). This CDR3 has 13 amino acids. This chain's CDR3 is CSARDRANTEAFF.